These T cell receptor beta chains were read from a single sample in a study of identical twins. TCRdb reprocessed the 5' RACE reads with MiXCR, giving one entry per CDR3 protein. Of 400,000 to 550,000 distinct CDR3 sequences in the sample, approximately 24% are singletons; the top ten hold 2.9%. These records were also assigned to another study, of T cells expressing NK-cell markers.

Sequencing was carried out using CD4+ T cells sorted from blood. Receptor source: a woman between 18 and 29 years old in good health. Both conserved end residues are part of each CDR3. D genes are given only for firm matches. Clone size, where shown, is once, few, many, or a class for clones that have expanded.

>TRBJ2-1|TRBD2|few|TRBV20-1
CSAREWREVGEQFF
TGCAGTGCTAGAGAGTGGCGGGAGGTCGGTGAGCAGTTCTTC
>TRBJ2-3|TRBD1|-|TRBV18
CASSPGQVGTDTQYF
TGTGCCAGCTCACCGGGACAGGTGGGCACAGATACGCAGTATTTT
>TRBJ2-3|TRBD2|few|TRBV5-1
CASSLAGRRGADTQYF
TGCGCCAGCAGCTTGGCCGGGAGGAGGGGCGCAGATACGCAGTATTTT
>TRBJ2-1|-|-|TRBV7-9
CASSLVGVNEQFF
TGTGCCAGCAGCTTAGTGGGGGTCAATGAGCAGTTCTTC
>TRBJ2-3|-|once|TRBV9
CASSVGGLWTDTQYF
TGTGCCAGCAGCGTGGGGGGGCTGTGGACAGATACGCAGTATTTT
>TRBJ2-2|TRBD2|-|TRBV9
CASSVAGENTGELFF
TGTGCCAGCAGCGTGGCGGGAGAGAACACCGGGGAGCTGTTTTTT
>TRBJ2-5|TRBD2|-|TRBV4-3
CASSKLAGGFQETQYF
TGCGCCAGCAGTAAATTAGCGGGAGGTTTCCAAGAGACCCAGTACTTC
>TRBJ1-6|-|-|TRBV7-6
CASSSEGQGRSPLHF
TGTGCCAGCAGCTCCGAGGGGCAGGGGCGATCACCCCTCCACTTT
>TRBJ2-2|TRBD2|-|TRBV3-1
CASSRGGRNTGELFF
TGTGCCAGCTCCCGGGGAGGGAGGAACACCGGGGAGCTGTTTTTT
>TRBJ2-3|-|-|TRBV20-1
CSAPQVRGTPPRF
TGCAGTGCTCCCCAAGTTCGCGGGACTCCCCCGCGTTTT
>TRBJ2-7|-|few|TRBV5-5
CASSLEVKLYEQYF
TGTGCCAGCAGCTTGGAGGTCAAGCTATACGAGCAGTACTTC
>TRBJ2-7|TRBD2|few|TRBV5-6
CASSIGTSGTIYEQYF
TGTGCCAGCAGCATAGGGACTAGCGGGACGATCTACGAGCAGTACTTC
>TRBJ2-2|-|few|TRBV5-1
CASSTITGFNGELFF
TGCGCCAGCAGCACAATTACAGGGTTTAACGGGGAGCTGTTTTTT
>TRBJ1-4|-|-|TRBV20-1
CSAPPRLTEKLFF
TGCAGTGCTCCTCCCCGGCTAACTGAAAAACTGTTTTTT
>TRBJ2-7|-|once|TRBV6-1
CASRRGADSYEQYF
TGTGCCAGCAGGAGGGGGGCGGACTCCTACGAGCAGTACTTC
>TRBJ2-3|TRBD2|few|TRBV12-3/TRBV12-4
CASRAGVGSTDTQYF
TGTGCCAGTAGAGCGGGAGTAGGAAGCACAGATACGCAGTATTTT
>TRBJ2-2|-|-|TRBV30
CAWISQANTGELFF
TGTGCCTGGATTTCACAGGCGAACACCGGGGAGCTGTTTTTT
>TRBJ2-7|TRBD2|-|TRBV20-1
CSASRTSGKTFYEQYF
TGCAGTGCTTCCCGGACTAGCGGGAAGACTTTCTACGAGCAGTACTTC
>TRBJ2-5|-|-|TRBV7-9
CASSPKGYQETQYF
TGTGCCAGCAGCCCGAAAGGGTACCAAGAGACCCAGTACTTC
>TRBJ1-1|-|-|TRBV6-5
CASSLRGWNTEAFF
TGTGCCAGCAGTTTACGAGGGTGGAACACTGAAGCTTTCTTT
>TRBJ2-2|TRBD1|once|TRBV5-6
CASIDGGQGLRYGELFF
TGTGCCAGCATCGATGGGGGACAGGGGCTACGGTACGGGGAGCTGTTTTTT
>TRBJ2-5|TRBD2|few|TRBV7-2
CASSRSGGRETQYF
TGTGCCAGCAGCCGTAGCGGGGGGAGAGAGACCCAGTACTTC
>TRBJ2-2|TRBD1|-|TRBV4-3
CASSQDYRGRSGELFF
TGCGCCAGCAGCCAAGATTACAGGGGGCGATCCGGGGAGCTGTTTTTT
>TRBJ2-1|TRBD1|few|TRBV6-5
CASSSGTGLNEQFF
TGTGCCAGCAGTTCGGGGACAGGGCTTAATGAGCAGTTCTTC
>TRBJ2-6|-|-|TRBV29-1
CSAGLSGANVLTF
TGCAGCGCTGGACTCTCTGGGGCCAACGTCCTGACTTTC
>TRBJ1-4|-|-|TRBV12-3/TRBV12-4
CASSLETAWGNEKLFF
TGTGCCAGCAGTTTAGAGACTGCTTGGGGTAATGAAAAACTGTTTTTT
>TRBJ2-1|TRBD2|many|TRBV27
CASSGGSGVYNEQFF
TGTGCCAGCAGTGGCGGTAGCGGGGTCTACAATGAGCAGTTCTTC
>TRBJ2-7|-|-|TRBV7-9
CASSPSRSGFEQYF
TGTGCCAGCAGCCCTAGTAGGTCAGGGTTCGAGCAGTACTTC
>TRBJ2-1|-|few|TRBV5-6
CASSWGGPGRIYNEQFF
TGTGCCAGCAGCTGGGGGGGGCCGGGACGTATATACAATGAGCAGTTCTTC
>TRBJ2-1|-|-|TRBV30
CAWSVSESEGSNEQFF
TGTGCCTGGAGTGTATCCGAGTCCGAGGGGTCCAATGAGCAGTTCTTC
>TRBJ2-1|TRBD1|-|TRBV20-1
CSARDDRGHNEQFF
TGCAGTGCTAGAGACGACAGGGGACACAATGAGCAGTTCTTC
>TRBJ1-5|-|-|TRBV12-3/TRBV12-4
CASSFTQPQHF
TGTGCCAGCAGTTTCACTCAGCCCCAGCATTTT
>TRBJ1-2|-|many|TRBV27
CASSLKGYGYTF
TGTGCCAGCAGTTTAAAGGGCTATGGCTACACCTTC
>TRBJ2-6|TRBD1|-|TRBV5-6
CASRGQQGSGANVLTF
TGTGCCAGCAGGGGACAGCAAGGCTCTGGGGCCAACGTCCTGACTTTC
>TRBJ2-3|-|few|TRBV4-1
CASSPDQTRDTQYF
TGCGCCAGCAGCCCGGATCAAACCCGAGATACGCAGTATTTT
>TRBJ1-5|TRBD1|few|TRBV15
CATSRDPDRGQPQHF
TGTGCCACCAGCAGAGATCCGGACAGGGGGCAGCCCCAGCATTTT
>TRBJ2-7|-|-|TRBV14
CASSQAGDPYDQYF
TGTGCCAGCAGCCAAGCAGGAGATCCCTACGATCAGTACTTC
>TRBJ2-1|TRBD1|-|TRBV5-1
CASSYGQGADEQFF
TGCGCCAGCAGCTACGGACAGGGGGCAGATGAGCAGTTCTTC
>TRBJ2-7|-|-|TRBV4-1
CASSQGISLAVSYEQYF
TGCGCCAGCAGCCAAGGTATCAGCCTAGCAGTTTCCTACGAGCAGTACTTC
>TRBJ2-3|TRBD2|many|TRBV12-3/TRBV12-4
CASSQLAGEDTQYF
TGTGCCAGCAGTCAACTAGCGGGGGAAGATACGCAGTATTTT
>TRBJ2-7|-|-|TRBV12-3/TRBV12-4
CASSRQLAVSYEQYF
TGTGCCAGCAGTCGGCAGCTTGCGGTTTCCTACGAGCAGTACTTC
>TRBJ2-1|-|-|TRBV5-1
CASSLNGAFYNEQFF
TGCGCCAGCAGCTTGAACGGGGCCTTCTACAATGAGCAGTTCTTC
>TRBJ2-1|-|few|TRBV18
CASSQGGRNEQFF
TGTGCCAGCTCACAAGGGGGACGAAATGAGCAGTTCTTC
>TRBJ2-7|-|few|TRBV3-1
CASSQGTGPQRGEQYF
TGTGCCAGCAGCCAAGGGACCGGGCCACAAAGAGGCGAGCAGTACTTC
>TRBJ2-7|-|-|TRBV14
CASSVRYRDEQYF
TGTGCCAGCAGCGTCCGATACAGGGACGAGCAGTACTTC
>TRBJ2-7|TRBD2|once|TRBV6-1
CASSVFSGSYEQYF
TGTGCCAGCAGTGTGTTTAGCGGGAGCTACGAGCAGTACTTC
>TRBJ1-2|TRBD1|-|TRBV20-1
CSASIRGRGGYTF
TGCAGTGCTAGTATCAGGGGGCGCGGTGGCTACACCTTC
>TRBJ2-3|TRBD1|few|TRBV6-1
CASRDRAGTDTQYF
TGTGCCAGCAGGGACAGGGCGGGGACAGATACGCAGTATTTT